This entry lists 7 T cell receptor beta chains sequenced from one sample in a study of cytomegalovirus exposure and HLA in healthy donors. PCR primers comprised 60 Vbeta and 13 Jbeta primers. The protocol was immunoSEQ multiplex PCR, while the TCRdb copy is restricted to in-frame clones and leaves out a portion. The table shows some 200,000 clones, with around 79% occurring only once. Sample: PBMCs. The receptors come from a man younger than 35 in good health and CMV-seronegative.

The chain uses TRBV6-1 and TRBJ2-5; TRBD1 matches 12 bases. Trimming took 5 bases from V and 4 from J; bases not matched to a gene: 5. The CDR3 length is 15 residues. Germline assignment: CDR1 MNHNS and CDR2 SASEGT. The CDR3 spells CASSKGQGAGETQYF. The CDR3, as DNA: TGTGCCAGCAGTAAGGGACAGGGGGCGGGAGAGACCCAGTACTTC.

The gene calls are TRBV11-3 and TRBJ2-2; D might be TRBD1 (6 bases). CDR3 length: 16 amino acids. Germline V gene lookup returns CDR1 SGHNT and CDR2 YENEEA. V was pared by 1 base and J by 5 bases, with 14 bases between. The CDR3 loop is CASSLGVQGSTGELFF. CDR3 in DNA: TGTGCCAGCAGCTTAGGGGTCCAGGGGTCGACCGGGGAGCTGTTTTTT.

This chain uses TRBV6-5 with TRBJ1-6; D is undetermined. The CDR3 totals 15 residues. V dropped 4 bases and J dropped 4 bases, with 11 bases sitting between them. The V gene's germline CDR1 is MNHEY and CDR2 SVGAGI. DNA of the CDR3: TGTGCCAGCAGTTTGGGAGCCCCTTATAATTCACCCCTCCACTTT. Its protein product is CASSLGAPYNSPLHF.

V is TRBV7-3 and J is TRBJ2-4, with D possibly TRBD2 on 7 matching bases. Trimming shortened V by 0 bases and J by 3 bases, and 30 bases separated the two germline ends. The CDR3 covers 22 residues. Per the germline V gene, CDR1 is SGHTA and CDR2 is FQGTGA. As DNA, the CDR3 is TGTGCCAGCAGCTTAACGGGGGGCGTTATCCGGGGAGCGGGATCGGACAAAAACATTCAGTACTTC. As protein: CASSLTGGVIRGAGSDKNIQYF.

The V call is TRBV7-3, the J call TRBJ1-6; 7 bases fit TRBD1. The V segment lost 2 bases and the J segment 7 bases; nucleotides outside the gene matches: 2. The CDR3 length is 14 residues. From germline, CDR1 is SGHTA and CDR2 FQGTGA. The chain's CDR3 is CASSLGTANSPLHF. The DNA of the CDR3 is TGTGCCAGCAGCTTAGGGACAGCCAATTCACCCCTCCACTTT.

The chain joins TRBV11-3 to TRBJ1-4; 8 positions agree with TRBD1. V gave up 4 bases and J gave up 4 bases; unmatched junction bases: 11. In germline, CDR1 is SGHNT, CDR2 YENEEA. This CDR3 has 17 residues. CDR3: CASSSPVGTGLNEKLFF. CDR3 sequence (DNA): TGTGCCAGCAGCTCCCCCGTCGGGACAGGACTTAATGAAAAACTGTTTTTT.

The chain carries TRBV14 and TRBJ2-3; D remains unclear. This CDR3 is built from 14 residues. V lost 3 bases and J 2 bases, leaving 9 bases between the germline ends. Germline V gene sequence: CDR1 SGHDN, CDR2 FVKESK. The CDR3 nucleotides read TGTGCCAGCAGCCAGGAGAGGTCCACAGATACGCAGTATTTT. Its translation is CASSQERSTDTQYF.